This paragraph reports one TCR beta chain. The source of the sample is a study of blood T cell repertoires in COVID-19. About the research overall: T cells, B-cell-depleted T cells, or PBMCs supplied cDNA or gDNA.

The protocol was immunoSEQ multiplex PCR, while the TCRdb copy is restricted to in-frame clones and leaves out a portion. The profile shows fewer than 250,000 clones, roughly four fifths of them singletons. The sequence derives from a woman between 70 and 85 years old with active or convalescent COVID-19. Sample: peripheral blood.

In nucleotides, the CDR3 is TGCAGCGTTCTTGAGGTGGAGGGCCAGCCCCAGCATTTT. This gives the protein CSVLEVEGQPQHF. The J gene is TRBJ1-5, the V gene TRBV29-1, with D uncertain. Germline loops: CDR1 SQVTM, CDR2 ANQGSEA. The CDR3 is 13 amino acids. The V end was cut by 5 bases, the J end by 7 bases, with 15 bases between.